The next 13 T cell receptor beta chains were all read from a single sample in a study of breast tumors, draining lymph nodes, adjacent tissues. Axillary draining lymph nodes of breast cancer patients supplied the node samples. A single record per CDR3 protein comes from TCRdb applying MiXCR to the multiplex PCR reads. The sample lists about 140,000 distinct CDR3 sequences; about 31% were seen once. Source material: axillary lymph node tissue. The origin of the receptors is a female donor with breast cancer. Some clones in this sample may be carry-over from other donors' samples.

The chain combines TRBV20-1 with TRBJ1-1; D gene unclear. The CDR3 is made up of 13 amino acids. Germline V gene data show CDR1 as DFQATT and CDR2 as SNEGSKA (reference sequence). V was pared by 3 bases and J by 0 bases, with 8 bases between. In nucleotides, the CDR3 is TGCAGTGCTAGCGATACAGTGAACACTGAAGCTTTCTTT. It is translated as CSASDTVNTEAFF.

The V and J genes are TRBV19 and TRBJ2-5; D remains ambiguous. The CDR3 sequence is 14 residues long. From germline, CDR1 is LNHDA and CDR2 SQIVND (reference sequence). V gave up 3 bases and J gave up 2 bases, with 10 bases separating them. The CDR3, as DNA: TGTGCCAGTAGTATCCCACAAAGACAAGAGACCCAGTACTTC. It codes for CASSIPQRQETQYF.

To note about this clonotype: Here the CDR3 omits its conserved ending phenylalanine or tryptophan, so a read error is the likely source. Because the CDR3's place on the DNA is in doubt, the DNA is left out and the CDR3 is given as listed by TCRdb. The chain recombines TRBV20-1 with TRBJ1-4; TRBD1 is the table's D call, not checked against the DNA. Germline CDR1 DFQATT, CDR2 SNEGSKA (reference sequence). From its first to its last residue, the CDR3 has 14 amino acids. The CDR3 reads CSATSGGGYEKLFV.

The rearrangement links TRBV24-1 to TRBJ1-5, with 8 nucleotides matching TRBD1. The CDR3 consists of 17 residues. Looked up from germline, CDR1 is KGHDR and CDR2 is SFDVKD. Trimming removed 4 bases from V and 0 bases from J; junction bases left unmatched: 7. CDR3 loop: CATSETGQGNSNQPQHF. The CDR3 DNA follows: TGTGCCACCAGTGAAACCGGACAGGGAAATAGCAATCAGCCCCAGCATTTT.

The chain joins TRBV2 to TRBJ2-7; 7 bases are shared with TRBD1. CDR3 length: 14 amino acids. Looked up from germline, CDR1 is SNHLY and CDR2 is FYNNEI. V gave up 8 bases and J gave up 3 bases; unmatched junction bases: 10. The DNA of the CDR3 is TGTGCCAGCGGCAGCGGACAGGAAGTCTACGAGCAGTACGTC. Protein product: CASGSGQEVYEQYV.

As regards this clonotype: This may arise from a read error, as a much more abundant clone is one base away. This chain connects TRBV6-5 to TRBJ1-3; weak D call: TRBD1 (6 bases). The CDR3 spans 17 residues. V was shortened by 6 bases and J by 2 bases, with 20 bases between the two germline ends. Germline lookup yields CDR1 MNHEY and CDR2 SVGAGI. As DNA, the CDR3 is TGTGCCAGCAGGTCGTCCTCCCTGGGGGGCCCTGGAAACACCATATATTTT. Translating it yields CASRSSSLGGPGNTIYF.

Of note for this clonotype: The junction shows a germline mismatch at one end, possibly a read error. This chain's CDR3 is CASSHSSRGGQPQHF. The CDR3 nucleotides are TGTGCCAGCAGTCACTCGAGTAGGGGTGGCCAGCCCCAGCATTTT. The V gene is TRBV6-5, the J gene TRBJ1-5; tentatively, D is TRBD1 (5 bases). The CDR3 has 15 amino acids. Germline assignment: CDR1 MNHEY and CDR2 SVGAGI.

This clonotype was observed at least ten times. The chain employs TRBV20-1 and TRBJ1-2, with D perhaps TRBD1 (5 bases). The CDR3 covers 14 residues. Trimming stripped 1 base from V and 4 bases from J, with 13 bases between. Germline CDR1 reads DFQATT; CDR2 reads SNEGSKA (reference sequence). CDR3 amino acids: CSARVTGEAYGYTF. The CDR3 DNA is TGCAGTGCTAGAGTAACGGGGGAGGCCTATGGCTACACCTTC.

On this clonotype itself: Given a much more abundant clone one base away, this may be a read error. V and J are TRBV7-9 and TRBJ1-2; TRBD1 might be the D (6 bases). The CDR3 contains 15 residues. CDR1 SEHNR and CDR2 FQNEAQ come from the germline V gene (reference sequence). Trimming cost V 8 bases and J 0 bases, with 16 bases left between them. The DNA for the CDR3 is TGTGCCAGCGGCCAGACAGGATCTACTAACTATGGCTACACCTTC. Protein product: CASGQTGSTNYGYTF.

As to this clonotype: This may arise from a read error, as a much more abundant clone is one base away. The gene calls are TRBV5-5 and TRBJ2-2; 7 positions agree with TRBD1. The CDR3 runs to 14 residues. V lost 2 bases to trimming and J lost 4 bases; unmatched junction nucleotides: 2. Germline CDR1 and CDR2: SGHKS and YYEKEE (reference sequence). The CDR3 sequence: CASSLQGSTGELFF. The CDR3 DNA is TGTGCCAGCAGCTTACAGGGGTCCACCGGGGAGCTGTTTTTT.

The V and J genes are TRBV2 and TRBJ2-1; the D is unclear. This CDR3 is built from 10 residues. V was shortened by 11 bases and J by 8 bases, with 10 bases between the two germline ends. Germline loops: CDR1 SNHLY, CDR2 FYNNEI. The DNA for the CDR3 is TGTGCCGGAGCAGACTATGAGCAGTTCTTC. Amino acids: CAGADYEQFF.

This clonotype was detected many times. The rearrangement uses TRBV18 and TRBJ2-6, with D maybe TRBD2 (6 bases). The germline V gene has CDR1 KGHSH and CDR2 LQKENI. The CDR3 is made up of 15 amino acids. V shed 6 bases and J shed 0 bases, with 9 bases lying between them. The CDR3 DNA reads TGTGCCAGCTCCCGGGAGCGCTCTGGGGCCAACGTCCTGACTTTC. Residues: CASSRERSGANVLTF. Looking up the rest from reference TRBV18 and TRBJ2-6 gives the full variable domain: NAGVMQNPRHLVRRRGQEARLRCSPMKGHSHVYWYRQLPEEGLKFMVYLQKENIIDESGMPKERFSAEFPKEGPSILRIQQVVRGDSAAYFCASSRERSGANVLTFGAGSRLTVL.

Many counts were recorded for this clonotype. This CDR3 is CAWSVSRSSYEQYF. The CDR3 bases are TGTGCCTGGAGTGTCTCCAGGAGCTCCTACGAGCAGTACTTC. The V gene is TRBV30, the J gene TRBJ2-7; D remains ambiguous. Germline values: CDR1 GTSNPN, CDR2 SVGIG (reference sequence). The CDR3 length is 14 residues. Trimming cost V 0 bases and J 0 bases, with 9 bases left between them.